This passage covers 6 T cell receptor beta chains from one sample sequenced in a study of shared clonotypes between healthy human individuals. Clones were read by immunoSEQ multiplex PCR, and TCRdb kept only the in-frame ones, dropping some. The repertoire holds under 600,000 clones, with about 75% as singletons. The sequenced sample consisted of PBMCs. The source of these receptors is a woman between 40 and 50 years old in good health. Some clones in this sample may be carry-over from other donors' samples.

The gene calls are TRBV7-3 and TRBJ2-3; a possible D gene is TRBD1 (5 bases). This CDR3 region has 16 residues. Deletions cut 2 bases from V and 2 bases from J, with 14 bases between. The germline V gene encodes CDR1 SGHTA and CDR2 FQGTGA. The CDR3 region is CASSLGASFVTDTQYF. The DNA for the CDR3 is TGTGCCAGCAGCTTAGGGGCCTCGTTTGTCACAGATACGCAGTATTTT.

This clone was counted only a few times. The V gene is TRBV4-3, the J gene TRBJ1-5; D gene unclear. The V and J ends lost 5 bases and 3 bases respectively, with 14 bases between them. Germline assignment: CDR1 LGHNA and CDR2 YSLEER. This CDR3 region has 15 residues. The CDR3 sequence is CASSASVGFNQPQHF. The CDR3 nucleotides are TGCGCCAGCAGCGCAAGTGTGGGCTTCAATCAGCCCCAGCATTTT.

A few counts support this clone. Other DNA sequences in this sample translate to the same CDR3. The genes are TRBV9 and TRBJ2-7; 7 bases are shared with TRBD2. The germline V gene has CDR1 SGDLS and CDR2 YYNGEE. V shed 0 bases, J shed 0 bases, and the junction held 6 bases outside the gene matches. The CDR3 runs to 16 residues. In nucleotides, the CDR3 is TGTGCCAGCAGCGTAGAGGTGGGGGGGAGCTCCTACGAGCAGTACTTC. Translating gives CASSVEVGGSSYEQYF.

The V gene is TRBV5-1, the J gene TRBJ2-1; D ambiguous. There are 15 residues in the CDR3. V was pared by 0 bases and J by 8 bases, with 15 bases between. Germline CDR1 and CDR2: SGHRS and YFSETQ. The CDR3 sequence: CASSLESQAFDEQFF. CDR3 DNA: TGCGCCAGCAGCTTGGAATCGCAGGCTTTCGATGAGCAGTTCTTC.

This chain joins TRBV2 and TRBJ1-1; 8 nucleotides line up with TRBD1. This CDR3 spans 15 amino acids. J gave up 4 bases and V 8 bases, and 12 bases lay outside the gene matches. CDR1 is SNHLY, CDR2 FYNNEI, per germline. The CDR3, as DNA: TGTGCCAGCCAACAAGAAGGACAGGGAAGCACTGAAGCTTTCTTT. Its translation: CASQQEGQGSTEAFF.

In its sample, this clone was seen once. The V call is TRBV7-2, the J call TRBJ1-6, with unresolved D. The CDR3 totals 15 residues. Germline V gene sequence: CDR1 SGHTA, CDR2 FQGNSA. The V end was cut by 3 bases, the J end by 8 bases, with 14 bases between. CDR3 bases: TGTGCCAGCAGCTTGCCTGGGAAGCCACATTCACCCCTCCACTTT. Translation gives CASSLPGKPHSPLHF.